The clone carrying this T cell receptor delta chain was counted only a few times. Its antigen is currently unknown. The CDR3 is 17 amino acids. Germline lookup yields CDR1 GEAIGNYY and CDR2 EKD. V shed 1 base, J shed 1 base, and the junction held 8 bases outside the gene matches. This sample was taken from a study of Vδ1+ human thymocytes. Study outcomes and limitations: In the thymus, TRG and TRD repertoires looked highly polyclonal with Gaussian CDR3 lengths.

RNA was extracted from the cells and then reverse transcribed. The CDR3 regions were amplified by multiplex PCR from V-gene primers to a constant-region primer. TCRdb reanalyzed the multiplex PCR reads using CATT. The sample holds some 55,000 delta-chain clones, approximately 15% seen once. The TCR originated in a boy under two years old who had congenital heart surgery. The chain has TRDV2 and TRDJ1; TRDD3 agrees at 10 bases. Material for sequencing was Vdelta1+ gamma-delta thymocytes from the thymus. Subset of the sample: FACS-sorted CD3+ TCRalphabeta- TCRVdelta1+ TCRVdelta2- thymocytes. This chain's CDR3 is CACDTLLGDDRTDKLIF. The CDR3 DNA reads TGTGCCTGTGACACTCTACTGGGGGATGATCGCACCGATAAACTCATCTTT.